The present T cell receptor (beta chain) was sequenced within a study of cytotoxic CD8 clonotypes in ibrutinib-treated CLL. General observations from the study: Public clonotypes were uncommon and contracted or stayed stable on treatment.

Investigators sought sequencing depths of between 1 in 200,000 and 1 in 1 million T cells. Repertoires were generated with immunoSEQ multiplex PCR, while TCRdb's copy carries only in-frame clones and drops some. The profile shows some 350,000 clones, 67% of them singletons. Details on this clone: What it recognizes is unknown.

Trimming left V 2 bases short and J 1 base short, with 2 bases between. CDR1 is LNHNV, CDR2 YYDKDF, per germline (reference sequence). The CDR3 has 13 amino acids. The receptor's source is a human donor with chronic lymphocytic leukemia. Sample: PBMCs, taken after 36 months of ibrutinib treatment. This sequence joins TRBV15 and TRBJ2-2; D gene uncertain. The CDR3 sequence: CATSRKNTGELFF. In DNA, the CDR3 is TGTGCCACCAGCAGAAAGAACACCGGGGAGCTGTTTTTT.